The clone carrying this TCR beta chain was detected ten times or more. TCR beta CDR3 regions were amplified from RNA transcripts. Scientists carried out first-round RT-PCR using HTBI primers and then a second-round multiplex PCR. Each CDR3 protein is one row after TCRdb ran MiXCR on the multiplex PCR reads. This sample yields under 200,000 distinct CDR3 sequences, of which less than 45% are seen a single time; roughly 6% belongs to the top ten. Germline V CDR1 and CDR2: ENHRY, SYGVKD. This CDR3 spans 14 amino acids. V was clipped by 2 bases and J by 4 bases, with 9 bases between them. PBMCs stemmed from under 11 ml of fresh peripheral blood. The sample is drawn from a study of Graves' ophthalmopathy and Graves' hyperthyroidism.

The rearrangement links TRBV10-3 to TRBJ1-5; D not certain. The receptor's source is a woman aged 40 to 55 with Graves' ophthalmopathy. The specimen was peripheral blood. DNA for the CDR3: TGTGCCATCAGTGAGGGCCGGAATAATCAGCCCCAGCATTTT. It translates to CAISEGRNNQPQHF.